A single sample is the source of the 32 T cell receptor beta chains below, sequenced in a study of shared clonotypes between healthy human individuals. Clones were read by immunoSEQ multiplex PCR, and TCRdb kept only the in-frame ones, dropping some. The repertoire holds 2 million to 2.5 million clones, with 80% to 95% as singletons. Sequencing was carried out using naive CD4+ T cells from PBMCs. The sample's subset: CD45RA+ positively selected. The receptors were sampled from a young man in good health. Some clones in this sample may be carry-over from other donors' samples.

DNA for the CDR3: TGCGCCAGCAGCTTGGAAGGTCAGGGGCGAGCTTTCTTT. Translation gives CASSLEGQGRAFF. The rearrangement joins TRBV5-1 to TRBJ1-1; maybe TRBD1 (6 bases). Germline CDR1 and CDR2: SGHRS and YFSETQ. The CDR3 sequence is 13 residues long. Trimming pared 0 bases from V and 10 bases from J, leaving 13 bases between.

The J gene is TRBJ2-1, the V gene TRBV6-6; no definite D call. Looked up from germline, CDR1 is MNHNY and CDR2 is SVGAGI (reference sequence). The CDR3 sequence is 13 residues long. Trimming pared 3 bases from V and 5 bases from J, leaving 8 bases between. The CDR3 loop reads CASSYQLDNEQFF. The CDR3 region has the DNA TGTGCCAGCAGTTATCAGTTGGACAATGAGCAGTTCTTC.

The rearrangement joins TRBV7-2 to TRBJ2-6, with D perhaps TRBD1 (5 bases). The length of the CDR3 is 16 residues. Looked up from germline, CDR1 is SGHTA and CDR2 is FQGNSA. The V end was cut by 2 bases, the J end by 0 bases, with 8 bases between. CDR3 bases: TGTGCCAGCAGCTTACAGGGAAACTCTGGGGCCAACGTCCTGACTTTC. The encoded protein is CASSLQGNSGANVLTF.

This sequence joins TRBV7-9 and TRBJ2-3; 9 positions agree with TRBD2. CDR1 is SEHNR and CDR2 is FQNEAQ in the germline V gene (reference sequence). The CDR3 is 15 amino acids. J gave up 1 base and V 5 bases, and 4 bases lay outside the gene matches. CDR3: CASSTRTSGTDTQYF. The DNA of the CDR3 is TGTGCCAGCAGCACCCGGACTAGCGGCACAGATACGCAGTATTTT. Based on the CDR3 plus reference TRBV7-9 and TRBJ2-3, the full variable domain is DTGVSQNPRHKITKRGQNVTFRCDPISEHNRLYWYRQTLGQGPEFLTYFQNEAQLEKSRLLSDRFSAERPKGSFSTLEIQRTEQGDSAMYLCASSTRTSGTDTQYFGPGTRLTVL.

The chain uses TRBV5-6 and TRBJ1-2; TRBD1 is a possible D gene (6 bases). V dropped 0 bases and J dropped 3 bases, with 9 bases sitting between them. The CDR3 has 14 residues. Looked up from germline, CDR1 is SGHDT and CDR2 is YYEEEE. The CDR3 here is CASSLGWGHYGYTF. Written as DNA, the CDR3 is TGTGCCAGCAGCTTGGGCTGGGGGCACTATGGCTACACCTTC.

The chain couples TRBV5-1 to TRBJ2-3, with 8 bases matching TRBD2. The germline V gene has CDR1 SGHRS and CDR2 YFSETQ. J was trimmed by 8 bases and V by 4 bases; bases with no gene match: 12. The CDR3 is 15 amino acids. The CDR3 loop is CASSSPGLESVTQYF. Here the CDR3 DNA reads TGCGCCAGCAGCAGCCCGGGACTAGAGTCCGTTACGCAGTATTTT.

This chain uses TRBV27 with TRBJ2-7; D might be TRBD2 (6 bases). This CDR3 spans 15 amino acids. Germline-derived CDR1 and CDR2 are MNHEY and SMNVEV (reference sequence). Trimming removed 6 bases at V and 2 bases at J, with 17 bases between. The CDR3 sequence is CASRIEAGRPYEQYF. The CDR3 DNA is TGTGCCAGCAGGATCGAGGCGGGGCGACCCTACGAGCAGTACTTC.

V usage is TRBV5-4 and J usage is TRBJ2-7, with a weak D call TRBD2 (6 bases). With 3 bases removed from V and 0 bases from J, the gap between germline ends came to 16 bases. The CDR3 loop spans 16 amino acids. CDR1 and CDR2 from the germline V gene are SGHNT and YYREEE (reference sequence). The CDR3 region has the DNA TGTGCCAGCAGCTCGGACTCTAGCGCGAGCTCCTACGAGCAGTACTTC. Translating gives CASSSDSSASSYEQYF.

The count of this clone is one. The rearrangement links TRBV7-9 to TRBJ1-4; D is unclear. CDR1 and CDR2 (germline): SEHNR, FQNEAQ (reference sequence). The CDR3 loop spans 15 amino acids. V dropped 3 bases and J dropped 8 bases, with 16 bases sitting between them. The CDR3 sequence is CASSLGAGMREKLFF. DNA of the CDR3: TGTGCCAGCAGCTTGGGCGCCGGGATGAGAGAAAAACTGTTTTTT.

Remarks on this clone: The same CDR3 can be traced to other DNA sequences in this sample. CDR3 region: CASSPPGQPQHF. As DNA, the CDR3 is TGTGCCAGCTCACCCCCGGGGCAGCCCCAGCATTTT. V usage is TRBV18 and J usage is TRBJ1-5; D unresolved. V was cut by 3 bases and J by 7 bases, with 7 bases left in between. In germline, CDR1 is KGHSH, CDR2 LQKENI. The CDR3 is 12 residues long. Full variable domain (outside the CDR3, taken from reference TRBV18 and TRBJ1-5): NAGVMQNPRHLVRRRGQEARLRCSPMKGHSHVYWYRQLPEEGLKFMVYLQKENIIDESGMPKERFSAEFPKEGPSILRIQQVVRGDSAAYFCASSPPGQPQHFGDGTRLSIL.

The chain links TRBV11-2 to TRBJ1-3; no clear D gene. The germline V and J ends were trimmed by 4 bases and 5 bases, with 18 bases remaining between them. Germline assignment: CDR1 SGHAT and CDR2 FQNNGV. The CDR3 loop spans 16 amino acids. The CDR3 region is CASSSRRVSGRNTIYF. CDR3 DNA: TGTGCCAGCAGCTCCCGGAGGGTTTCGGGGAGAAACACCATATATTTT.

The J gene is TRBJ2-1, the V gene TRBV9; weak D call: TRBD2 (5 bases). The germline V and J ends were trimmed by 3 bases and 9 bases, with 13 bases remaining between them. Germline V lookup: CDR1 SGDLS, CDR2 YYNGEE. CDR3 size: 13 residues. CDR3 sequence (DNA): TGTGCCAGCAGCGGACAAGTGGCGGGTGAGCAGTTCTTC. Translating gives CASSGQVAGEQFF. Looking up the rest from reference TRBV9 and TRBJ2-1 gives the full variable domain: DSGVTQTPKHLITATGQRVTLRCSPRSGDLSVYWYQQSLDQGLQFLIQYYNGEERAKGNILERFSAQQFPDLHSELNLSSLELGDSALYFCASSGQVAGEQFFGPGTRLTVL.

The CDR3 DNA is TGTGCCTGGGACAGGGGCGTCAACGAAAAACTGTTTTTT. As protein: CAWDRGVNEKLFF. This chain links TRBV30 with TRBJ1-4; 8 nucleotides agree with TRBD1. Germline lookup yields CDR1 GTSNPN and CDR2 SVGIG (reference sequence). Trimming cost V 5 bases and J 8 bases; bases outside gene matches: 7. The CDR3 consists of 13 residues.

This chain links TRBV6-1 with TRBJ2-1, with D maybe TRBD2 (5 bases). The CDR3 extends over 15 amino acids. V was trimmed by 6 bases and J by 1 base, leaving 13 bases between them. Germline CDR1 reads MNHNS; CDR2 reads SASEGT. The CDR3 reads CASSVGVLSYNEQFF. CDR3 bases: TGTGCCAGCAGCGTGGGAGTCCTATCCTACAATGAGCAGTTCTTC.

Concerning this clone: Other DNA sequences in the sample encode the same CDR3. The CDR3 DNA is TGTGCCAGCAGTCCTAGGGGGAGTAACAATGAGCAGTTCTTC. Its translation is CASSPRGSNNEQFF. V gene TRBV28 combines with J gene TRBJ2-1, with D perhaps matching TRBD1 (6 bases). Trimming cost V 5 bases and J 5 bases, with 13 bases left between them. This CDR3 has 14 residues. Germline CDR1 MDHEN, CDR2 SYDVKM.

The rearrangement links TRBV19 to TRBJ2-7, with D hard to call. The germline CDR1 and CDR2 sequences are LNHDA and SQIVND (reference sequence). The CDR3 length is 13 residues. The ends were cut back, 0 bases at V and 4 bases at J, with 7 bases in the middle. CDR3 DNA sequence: TGTGCCAGTAGTATAGAGCACCAGTACGAGCAGTACTTC. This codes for CASSIEHQYEQYF.

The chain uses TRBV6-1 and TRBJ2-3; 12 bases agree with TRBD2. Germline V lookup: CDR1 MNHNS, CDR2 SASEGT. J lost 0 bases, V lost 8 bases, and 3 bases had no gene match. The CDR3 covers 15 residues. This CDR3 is CASALAGGSTDTQYF. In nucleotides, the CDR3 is TGTGCCAGCGCTCTAGCGGGAGGGAGCACAGATACGCAGTATTTT.

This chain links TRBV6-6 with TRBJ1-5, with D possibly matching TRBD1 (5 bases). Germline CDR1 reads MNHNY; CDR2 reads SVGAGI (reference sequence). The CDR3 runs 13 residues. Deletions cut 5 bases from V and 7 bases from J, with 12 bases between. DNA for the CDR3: TGTGCCAGCAGTGGAGGCGCAGGGCAGCCCCAGCATTTT. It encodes CASSGGAGQPQHF.

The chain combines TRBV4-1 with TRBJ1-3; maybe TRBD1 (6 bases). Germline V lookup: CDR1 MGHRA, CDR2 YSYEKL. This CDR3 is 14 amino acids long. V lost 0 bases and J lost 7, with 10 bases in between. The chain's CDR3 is CASSQDQGLNTIYF. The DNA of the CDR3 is TGCGCCAGCAGCCAAGATCAGGGGTTGAACACCATATATTTT.

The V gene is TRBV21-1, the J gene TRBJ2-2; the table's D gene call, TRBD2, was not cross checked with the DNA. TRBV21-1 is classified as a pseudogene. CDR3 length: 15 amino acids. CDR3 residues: CASSKKEDFHRGAVF. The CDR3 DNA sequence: TGTGCCAGCAGCAAAAAGGAGGATTTTCACCGGGGAGCTGTTTTT.

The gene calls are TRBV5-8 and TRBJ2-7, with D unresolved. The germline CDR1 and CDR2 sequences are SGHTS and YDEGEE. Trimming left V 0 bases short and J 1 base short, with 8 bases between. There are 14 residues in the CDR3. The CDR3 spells CASSLAPSSYEQYF. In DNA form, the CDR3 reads TGTGCCAGCAGCTTGGCCCCCAGTTCCTACGAGCAGTACTTC.

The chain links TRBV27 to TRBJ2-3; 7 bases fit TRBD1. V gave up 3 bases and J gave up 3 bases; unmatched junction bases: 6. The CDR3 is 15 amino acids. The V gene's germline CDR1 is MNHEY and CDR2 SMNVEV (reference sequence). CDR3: CASSLLDRVTDTQYF. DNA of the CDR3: TGTGCCAGCAGTTTGCTCGACAGGGTTACAGATACGCAGTATTTT.

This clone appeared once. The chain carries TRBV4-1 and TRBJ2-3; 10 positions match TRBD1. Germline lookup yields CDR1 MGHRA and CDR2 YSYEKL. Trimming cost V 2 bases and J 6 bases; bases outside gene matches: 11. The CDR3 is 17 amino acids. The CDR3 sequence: CASSQRFSGTGVDTQYF. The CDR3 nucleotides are TGCGCCAGCAGCCAAAGATTTTCCGGGACAGGGGTCGATACGCAGTATTTT.

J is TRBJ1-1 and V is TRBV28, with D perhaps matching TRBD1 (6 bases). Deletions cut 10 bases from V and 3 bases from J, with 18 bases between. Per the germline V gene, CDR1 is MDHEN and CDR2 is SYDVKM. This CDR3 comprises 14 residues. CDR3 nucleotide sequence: TGTGCCATCTGCTCCGGGGGCGCGGACACTGAAGCTTTCTTT. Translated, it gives CAICSGGADTEAFF.

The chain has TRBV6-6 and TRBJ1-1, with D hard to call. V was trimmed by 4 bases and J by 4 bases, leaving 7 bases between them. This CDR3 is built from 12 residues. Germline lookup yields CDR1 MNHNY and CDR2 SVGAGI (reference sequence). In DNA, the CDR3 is TGTGCCAGCAGTTCCCGTGCCACTGAAGCTTTCTTT. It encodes CASSSRATEAFF.

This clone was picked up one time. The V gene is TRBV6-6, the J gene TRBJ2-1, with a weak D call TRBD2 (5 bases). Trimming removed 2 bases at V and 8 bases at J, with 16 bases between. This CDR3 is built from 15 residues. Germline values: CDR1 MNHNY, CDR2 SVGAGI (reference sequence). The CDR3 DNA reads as TGTGCCAGCAGTTACCCGACGACCTCCGGGGATGAGCAGTTCTTC. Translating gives CASSYPTTSGDEQFF.

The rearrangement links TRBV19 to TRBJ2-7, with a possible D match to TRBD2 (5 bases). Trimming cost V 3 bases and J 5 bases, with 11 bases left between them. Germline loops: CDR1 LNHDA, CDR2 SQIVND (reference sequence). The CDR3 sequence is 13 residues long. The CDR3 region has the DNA TGTGCCAGTAGTATTCCCGGAGGTAACGAGCAGTACTTC. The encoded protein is CASSIPGGNEQYF.

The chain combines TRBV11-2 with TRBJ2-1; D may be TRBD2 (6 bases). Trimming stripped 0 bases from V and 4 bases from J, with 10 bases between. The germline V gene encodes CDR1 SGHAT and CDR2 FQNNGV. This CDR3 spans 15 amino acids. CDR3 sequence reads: CASSLDAGTYNEQFF. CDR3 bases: TGTGCCAGCAGCTTAGACGCCGGGACTTACAATGAGCAGTTCTTC.

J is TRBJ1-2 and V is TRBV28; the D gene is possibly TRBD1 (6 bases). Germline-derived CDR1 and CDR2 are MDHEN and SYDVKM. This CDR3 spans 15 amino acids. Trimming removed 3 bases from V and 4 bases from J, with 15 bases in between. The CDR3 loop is CASSFQQGLGYGYTF. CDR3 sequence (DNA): TGTGCCAGCAGTTTCCAGCAGGGGTTGGGCTATGGCTACACCTTC.

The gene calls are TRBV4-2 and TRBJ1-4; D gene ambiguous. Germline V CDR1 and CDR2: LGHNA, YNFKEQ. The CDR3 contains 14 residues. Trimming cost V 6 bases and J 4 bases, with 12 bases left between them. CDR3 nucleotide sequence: TGTGCCAGCAGTGTGGGGAGTCGTAATGAAAAACTGTTTTTT. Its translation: CASSVGSRNEKLFF.

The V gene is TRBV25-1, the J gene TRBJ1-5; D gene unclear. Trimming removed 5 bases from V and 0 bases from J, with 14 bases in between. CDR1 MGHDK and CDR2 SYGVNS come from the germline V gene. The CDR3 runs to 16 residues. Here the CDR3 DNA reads TGTGCCAGCAGTCCCCGGACGGATTATAGCAATCAGCCCCAGCATTTT. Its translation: CASSPRTDYSNQPQHF.

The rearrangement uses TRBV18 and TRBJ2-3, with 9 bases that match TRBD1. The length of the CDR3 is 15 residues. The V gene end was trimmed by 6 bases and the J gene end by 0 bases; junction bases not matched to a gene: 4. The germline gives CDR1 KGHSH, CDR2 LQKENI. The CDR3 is CASSGGQGSTDTQYF. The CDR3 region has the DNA TGTGCCAGCTCCGGCGGACAGGGGAGCACAGATACGCAGTATTTT.